Below, 31 T cell receptor beta chains from the same sample are listed, as sequenced in a study of tumor-infiltrating lymphocytes in primary liver carcinoma. Starting from 400 to 500 ng of total RNA, TCR beta cDNA was produced with a primer in the constant region. Nested multiplex PCR, run for three rounds with slightly modified ARM-PCR, yielded TCR beta libraries. A C-beta reverse primer was combined with TRBV1-TRBV30 forward primers in the first two PCR rounds, and each round had 10 cycles. From the multiplex PCR reads, TCRdb called clonotypes with MiXCR, one entry per CDR3 protein. Of fewer than 250,000 distinct CDR3 sequences in the sample, 65% are singletons; the top ten hold 5.5% to 9%. Alongside blood RNA obtained from unsorted whole blood, germline DNA was also extracted. Sequences were obtained from peripheral blood. These receptor sequences come from a woman aged 55-75 years with primary liver carcinoma and hepatitis B virus infection.

Regarding this clonotype: No conserved phenylalanine or tryptophan ends this CDR3, so it is likely a read error. J is TRBJ1-1 and V is TRBV28; maybe TRBD1 (5 bases). Deletions cut 6 bases from V and 1 base from J, with 15 bases between. CDR3 length: 15 amino acids. Germline V gene data show CDR1 as MDHEN and CDR2 as SYDVKM. CDR3 sequence reads: CASSGHREGNTEAFS. Written as DNA, the CDR3 is TGTGCCAGCAGCGGACATCGGGAGGGGAACACTGAAGCTTTCTCT.

This clonotype showed up many times. In DNA form, the CDR3 reads TGCGCCAGCAGCCAAGGCCGACCCAACGGGGAGCTGTTTTTT. It encodes CASSQGRPNGELFF. The genes are TRBV4-1 and TRBJ2-2, with D uncertain. CDR1 is MGHRA, CDR2 YSYEKL, per germline. The ends were cut back, 1 base at V and 7 bases at J, with 10 bases in the middle. The CDR3 covers 14 residues.

Details on this clonotype: As the CDR3 is not closed by the conserved phenylalanine or tryptophan, this likely results from a read error. The DNA is omitted, as the CDR3 cannot be located on it reliably, and the CDR3 follows TCRdb's listing. V is TRBV11-2 and J is TRBJ1-2; the D call TRBD1 from the table was never checked on the DNA. Germline lookup yields CDR1 SGHAT and CDR2 FQNNGV. The CDR3 extends over 15 residues, inclusive of both ends. The CDR3 is CASSLVGDPVYGYTC.

Details on this clonotype: A read error may produce the germline difference seen at one junction end. V is TRBV6-5 and J is TRBJ2-1; 7 positions agree with TRBD1. The CDR3 runs to 12 residues. Germline V lookup: CDR1 MNHEY, CDR2 SVGAGI. The CDR3: CASSSDRVRQFF. CDR3 nucleotides: TGTGCTAGCAGTTCAGACAGGGTAAGGCAGTTCTTC.

To note about this clonotype: Because the CDR3 is missing its conserved closing phenylalanine or tryptophan, this is likely a read error. The chain is built from TRBV29-1 and TRBJ2-7; tentative D call: TRBD1 (5 bases). The CDR3 spans 13 residues. Germline CDR1 and CDR2: SQVTM and ANQGSEA. Here the CDR3 reads CGVASDNPYEQYI. In DNA form, the CDR3 reads TGCGGCGTTGCCTCGGACAATCCTTACGAGCAGTACATC.

A note on this clonotype: A clone one base away is much larger, so this may be a read error. V usage is TRBV6-6 and J usage is TRBJ2-2; TRBD1 matches 9 bases. Germline CDR1 and CDR2: MNHNY and SVGAGI (reference sequence). The length of the CDR3 is 14 residues. DNA for the CDR3: TGTGCCAACAGTCGGGACAGGGAGTCCGGGGAGCTGTTTTTT. Protein product: CANSRDRESGELFF.

A word on this clonotype: This may be a read error: a much more frequent sequence differs by one nucleotide. The J gene is TRBJ2-5, the V gene TRBV28; no reliable D call. The CDR3 runs 15 residues. Germline CDR1 reads MDHEN; CDR2 reads SYDVKM. The CDR3 protein is CASSRPSPYQESQYF. DNA of the CDR3: TGTGCCAGCAGTCGACCGAGCCCCTACCAAGAGAGCCAGTACTTC.

Remarks on this clonotype: At one end, the junction sequence differs from germline, possibly due to a read error. The rearrangement uses TRBV11-2 and TRBJ1-6; D is ambiguous. The CDR3 has 15 residues. The V gene's germline CDR1 is SGHAT and CDR2 FQNNGV. The CDR3 region is CASSLTEGAYSPLHF. CDR3 sequence (DNA): TGTGCTAGCAGCTTAACAGAGGGCGCGTATTCACCCCTCCACTTT.

The chain links TRBV24-1 to TRBJ2-2; no reliable D call. The CDR3 runs 18 residues. Germline CDR1 and CDR2: KGHDR and SFDVKD. V was shortened by 1 base and J by 2 bases, with 16 bases between the two germline ends. The CDR3 sequence is CATSDLASLGFNTGELFF. The CDR3 DNA reads TGTGCCACCAGTGATTTAGCCAGCTTGGGGTTTAACACCGGGGAGCTGTTTTTT.

A word on this clonotype: A read error is likely, as this CDR3 ends without the conserved phenylalanine or tryptophan. V is TRBV5-4 and J is TRBJ2-5, with D possibly being TRBD2 (8 bases). The CDR3 length is 17 residues. Trimming pared 6 bases from V and 4 bases from J, leaving 25 bases between. Per the germline V gene, CDR1 is SGHNT and CDR2 is YYREEE (reference sequence). The CDR3 DNA is TGTGCCAGCATGAGGGCAGCGACTAGCGCAGGGGGAGAGACCCAGTACCTC. It specifies CASMRAATSAGGETQYL.

This clonotype was counted ten times or more. The J gene is TRBJ2-3, the V gene TRBV10-2; 13 bases agree with TRBD2. This CDR3 spans 15 amino acids. Germline V gives CDR1 WSHSY, CDR2 SAAADI. V gave up 4 bases and J gave up 5 bases; unmatched junction bases: 3. CDR3 DNA sequence: TGCGCCAGCAGTGCCACTAGCGGGAGGGGAGATACGCAGTATTTT. Translated: CASSATSGRGDTQYF.

J is TRBJ2-1 and V is TRBV6-1; D unresolved. Germline V gene lookup returns CDR1 MNHNS and CDR2 SASEGT. The CDR3 sequence is 15 residues long. The V end lost 2 bases, the J end lost 7 bases, and 15 bases lay between the germline ends. CDR3 nucleotides: TGTGCCAGCAGTGAACCCCCCGACCTGGGGAATGAGCAGTTCTTC. It encodes CASSEPPDLGNEQFF.

Concerning this clonotype: The junction departs from the called germline gene at one end, perhaps through a read error. The gene calls are TRBV4-2 and TRBJ1-1; D is unclear. Germline CDR1 LGHNA, CDR2 YNFKEQ. The CDR3 extends over 13 amino acids. CDR3 nucleotide sequence: TGTGCCAGCAGCCAATTTGAGATCACTGAAGCTTTCTTC. This translates into CASSQFEITEAFF.

This clonotype occurred a few times. This sequence joins TRBV7-9 and TRBJ1-5, with 7 bases matching TRBD1. Germline CDR1 SEHNR, CDR2 FQNEAQ (reference sequence). The CDR3 length is 16 residues. V dropped 5 bases and J dropped 0; count of bases not matched to a gene: 7. The CDR3 DNA sequence: TGTGCCAGCAGCCTCGGGACAGACTTTAGCAATCAGCCCCAGCATTTT. This encodes CASSLGTDFSNQPQHF.

About this clonotype itself: A much more abundant neighbour one base away suggests this may be a read error. This chain joins TRBV6-1 and TRBJ2-5; tentative D call: TRBD1 (6 bases). V dropped 5 bases and J dropped 5 bases, with 18 bases sitting between them. Per germline, CDR1 MNHNS and CDR2 SASEGT. The CDR3 is 15 amino acids. The CDR3 bases are TGTGCCAGCAGTTACCGGGCCTGGGGGCATGAGACCCAGTACTTC. Its protein is CASSYRAWGHETQYF.

On this clonotype: This clone may be a read error of a much larger clone one base away. This chain uses TRBV6-5 with TRBJ1-3; perhaps TRBD1 as D (6 bases). Germline V gives CDR1 MNHEY, CDR2 SVGAGI. The CDR3 spans 16 residues. CDR3 loop: CANSYSRGRGENTIYF. The CDR3 DNA reads as TGTGCCAACAGTTACTCCAGGGGTCGGGGGGAGAACACCATATATTTT.

Details on this clonotype: Possible read error: a much larger clone is one base away. This chain connects TRBV30 to TRBJ2-1; 10 bases are a match to TRBD2. The CDR3 is 15 residues long. Germline loops: CDR1 GTSNPN, CDR2 SVGIG (reference sequence). The CDR3 bases are TGTGCCTGCAGTGTAGGGCTAGCGGGAGCCCCGCGGCAGTTCTTC. It yields the protein CACSVGLAGAPRQFF.

As regards this clonotype: This sequence may be a read error, since a much larger clone differs from it by one base. The chain couples TRBV7-9 to TRBJ2-2; the match to TRBD2 covers 7 bases. The CDR3 totals 15 residues. Germline V gene data show CDR1 as SEHNR and CDR2 as FQNEAQ (reference sequence). The DNA for the CDR3 is TGTGCCAGCAGCTTAGCGGGAGGGAGCACCGGGGGGCTGTTTTTT. This sequence encodes CASSLAGGSTGGLFF.

As regards this clonotype: A much larger clone sits a single nucleotide away, making a read error possible. The CDR3 nucleotides read TGTGCCAGCAGTGGACTAGCTATAGATACGCAGTATTTT. Residues: CASSGLAIDTQYF. This chain links TRBV6-1 with TRBJ2-3; 7 bases are shared with TRBD2. The trim removed 4 bases at V and 5 bases at J, leaving 3 bases unmatched. The CDR3 is 13 residues long. CDR1 is MNHNS, CDR2 SASEGT, per germline.

Of note for this clonotype: This is likely a read error, given that the CDR3 carries no conserved phenylalanine or tryptophan at its end. The chain employs TRBV11-2 and TRBJ1-1, with unresolved D. The CDR3 sequence is 13 residues long. V was pared by 1 base and J by 10 bases, with 13 bases between. Germline V gives CDR1 SGHAT, CDR2 FQNNGV. The CDR3: CASSLVFMAAAFL. The CDR3 nucleotides are TGTGCCAGCAGCTTAGTTTTTATGGCTGCAGCTTTCTTG.

The chain employs TRBV30 and TRBJ2-7, with D possibly called TRBD1 or TRBD2 (5 bases each). Germline lookup yields CDR1 GTSNPN and CDR2 SVGIG (reference sequence). With 3 bases removed from V and 6 bases from J, the gap between germline ends came to 15 bases. This CDR3 spans 13 amino acids. CDR3 bases: TGTGCCTGGAGCAGGGAAGGGACCAGCGAGCAGTACTTC. This translates into CAWSREGTSEQYF.

This clonotype has ten or more counts. The chain carries TRBV6-1 and TRBJ1-5; D is ambiguous. The CDR3 covers 12 residues. Germline loops: CDR1 MNHNS, CDR2 SASEGT. V lost 1 base, J lost 15 bases, and 13 bases lay in between. The CDR3 DNA reads TGTGCCAGCAGTGAAGGCGTCCTACGGCGGCATTTT. This codes for CASSEGVLRRHF.

With respect to this clonotype: Since a much larger clone is just one base distant, this may be a read error. The rearrangement joins TRBV7-8 to TRBJ2-7, with 7 positions matching TRBD2. V trimming: 2 bases; J trimming: 6 bases; junction bases outside the gene matches: 7. This CDR3 spans 14 amino acids. CDR1 and CDR2 (germline): SGHVS, FQNEAQ. CDR3 amino acids: CASSLRHGRSEQYF. The CDR3 nucleotides read TGTGCCAGCAGCTTAAGACACGGGAGGTCCGAGCAGTACTTC.

This clonotype has ten or more counts. The DNA of the CDR3 is TGTGCCAGCAGTGAAGCGTTGACTAGATCCTACAATGAGCAGTTCTTC. Amino acid sequence: CASSEALTRSYNEQFF. The V and J genes are TRBV6-1 and TRBJ2-1, with a tentative D call TRBD2 (6 bases). Per germline, CDR1 MNHNS and CDR2 SASEGT. V dropped 0 bases and J dropped 1 base, with 10 bases sitting between them. CDR3 length: 16 residues.

This chain links TRBV5-1 with TRBJ2-7, with a weak D call TRBD1 (7 bases). Germline-derived CDR1 and CDR2 are SGHRS and YFSETQ. Trimming took off 0 bases at V and 3 bases at J, with 13 bases between the two ends. The CDR3 loop spans 15 amino acids. Here the CDR3 reads CASSLGRGRVYEQYF. The CDR3 DNA follows: TGCGCCAGCAGCTTGGGGAGGGGGCGCGTCTACGAGCAGTACTTC.

With respect to this clonotype: As the CDR3 is not closed by the conserved phenylalanine or tryptophan, this likely results from a read error. The chain has TRBV12-3 or TRBV12-4 and TRBJ2-7; D call uncertain. There are 15 residues in the CDR3. V shed 5 bases and J shed 4 bases, with 18 bases lying between them. The CDR3 sequence: CASSPTETKTYEQYL. In nucleotides, the CDR3 is TGTGCCAGCAGTCCGACCGAGACAAAAACTTACGAGCAGTACTTA.

This clonotype came up once. The V and J genes are TRBV19 and TRBJ1-1; possible D gene TRBD1, 6 bases. This CDR3 contains 15 residues. Germline CDR1 reads LNHDA; CDR2 reads SQIVND (reference sequence). V was cut by 7 bases and J by 5 bases, with 20 bases left in between. The CDR3 sequence is CASIRGAGVWTEAFF. The CDR3 DNA reads TGTGCCAGTATCAGAGGCGCAGGGGTATGGACTGAAGCTTTCTTT.

The gene calls are TRBV6-5 and TRBJ2-3, with D maybe TRBD2 (5 bases). The CDR3 runs 14 residues. Germline V lookup: CDR1 MNHEY, CDR2 SVGAGI. Trimming pared 11 bases from V and 2 bases from J, leaving 17 bases between. This CDR3 reads CAVKRGADTDTQYF. DNA of the CDR3: TGTGCCGTTAAACGGGGAGCCGACACAGATACGCAGTATTTT.

Comment on this clonotype: The junction does not match germline at one end; this may be a read error. The chain carries TRBV11-1 and TRBJ2-7, with TRBD1 matching over 8 bases. Per the germline V gene, CDR1 is SGHAT and CDR2 is FQDESV (reference sequence). This CDR3 contains 14 residues. The DNA for the CDR3 is TGTGCCTGCAGCCCCGGGACAGGTGGTTACGAGCAGTACTTC. It yields the protein CACSPGTGGYEQYF.

Note on this clonotype: This clone may be a read error of a much larger clone one base away. The chain employs TRBV28 and TRBJ1-5; D is possibly TRBD1 (5 bases). The CDR3 totals 14 residues. V lost 8 bases and J lost 6, with 17 bases in between. Germline V CDR1 and CDR2: MDHEN, SYDVKM. The CDR3 coding sequence is TGTGCCAGCTGTGAAAGGGGCGAGGGTCAGCCCCAGCATTTT. Residues: CASCERGEGQPQHF.

The CDR3 region is CASGTTGIGELFF. CDR3 coding DNA: TGTGCCAGCGGTACCACAGGGATCGGGGAGCTGTTTTTT. This rearrangement joins TRBV28 to TRBJ2-2; D possibly corresponds to TRBD1 (6 bases). Germline assignment: CDR1 MDHEN and CDR2 SYDVKM. V was clipped by 8 bases and J by 7 bases, with 14 bases between them. This CDR3 contains 13 residues.